The T cell receptor (beta chain) described here comes from a study of blood T cell repertoires in COVID-19. Across the study: T cells, B-cell-depleted T cells, or PBMCs supplied cDNA or gDNA.

Clones were read by immunoSEQ multiplex PCR, and TCRdb kept only the in-frame ones, dropping some. The sample has about 260,000 clones, 75% to 90% seen once. People in the exposed group encountered a COVID-19 case within 2 weeks before entering the study. This CDR3 comprises 15 residues. Losses at the gene ends were 6 bases for V and 4 bases for J; bases not matched to a gene: 10. CDR1 is MDHEN, CDR2 SYDVKM, per germline. The TCR sequence derives from a man aged 50-59 years who had been exposed to COVID-19. Material for sequencing was PBMCs or T cells enriched from blood (not recorded which). This chain connects TRBV28 to TRBJ2-7, with 9 bases fitting TRBD1. The CDR3 bases are TGTGCCAGCAGATATCCGGGACAGGGTATTTACGAGCAGTACTTC. This codes for CASRYPGQGIYEQYF.